This TCR beta chain was sequenced in a study of blood T cell repertoires in COVID-19 (dated by TCRdb to the early 2020s). Background on the whole study: Samples covering the acute and convalescent phases of COVID-19 were provided by collaborators in the United States, Italy and Spain. Deeply sampled blood TCRbeta repertoires from subjects exposed to, actively infected with, or recovered from COVID-19 were included in the dataset. The sample metadata nearly always contained a de-identified subject ID, COVID-19 status, age in years and sex. Where HLA class I and class II types were available, the types were taken from metadata supplied by the sample provider, not from assay-based typing. The repertoires were released in a freely available public database intended as a resource for research on the immune response to SARS-CoV-2. The prospective study material was composed of cDNA or gDNA derived from T cells, B-cell-depleted T cells, or PBMCs. Samples were obtained from the ongoing ImmuneRACE study (first 160 participants) and from over a thousand subjects provided by 6 global collaborators. Study-wide conclusions, independent of this receptor: How much clinical and demographic metadata was included differed by source and by participant, and the metadata was provided uncurated.

This clone was detected once. Its antigen is still unknown. Per-base quality was not reported, and no clone a single base away is much larger than it. TCRbeta CDR3 regions were amplified from genomic DNA by means of the immunoSEQ Assay, a bias-controlled multiplex PCR. From the authors' description of their analysis: Within the assay, amplification of reference gene primers was used to estimate how many nucleated cells each sample contained. To quantify the absolute abundance of each unique TCRbeta CDR3 rearrangement, sequence reads were collapsed and filtered. For each sample, productive Simpson clonality was calculated by taking the square root of Simpson's diversity index across productive rearrangements. TCRdb retrieved this table from immuneACCESS and kept in-frame rearrangements only. Not all clones are present; in checked studies, unresolved V genes account for under half, and no reason is known for the remainder. V, J and clone size are taken as reported in that table, and D and trimming were inferred from the DNA itself. The sample records 200,000 to 300,000 clones, around nine tenths of which are singletons. Over 2% of the sample is taken by the ten largest.

In the prospective study, participants were about 18 to 89 years old, resided in 24 geographic areas of the United States, and were enrolled through a virtual design. Cohort assignment in the prospective study relied on participant-reported clinical history from a screening survey and a study questionnaire. For ImmuneRACE Cohort 3, a participant was defined as recovered based on two consecutive negative NP/OP PCR tests, clearance by a healthcare professional, or resolution of symptoms. In the prospective study, whole blood, serum and a nasopharyngeal or oropharyngeal swab were collected from each participant by mobile phlebotomists. Over a roughly two-month period, participants in the prospective study had the option of providing additional blood draws and questionnaires. Blood samples from the prospective study were shipped frozen or at room temperature prior to DNA extraction. The CDR3 has 15 amino acids, counting the end cysteine and phenylalanine. Only the CDR3 region is kept as DNA, spanning 45 bases read in frame from base 1. V sheds 1 base and J sheds 1 base, leaving 11 bases between their ends. CDR1 and CDR2, looked up from the germline V gene, are MNHEY and SVGAGI.

The sequenced sample was PBMCs or T cells enriched from blood (not recorded which). In this chain, TRBV6-5 is recombined with TRBJ2-7; TRBD1 is a weak D gene call, 5 bases matching. The receptor was derived from a woman between 18 and 30 years old who had recovered from COVID-19. The CDR3 protein: CASSYWGGRSYEQYF. The nucleotide sequence reads as follows: TGTGCCAGCAGTTACTGGGGCGGCAGGTCCTACGAGCAGTACTTC.